This T cell receptor (beta chain) emerged from a study of radiation and T cells in renal cell carcinoma. Study-wide results and limits: No pretreatment tumor biopsies were available for baseline clonotypes. In blood, top tumor clones expanded by 2 weeks, shrinking by 4.

V shed 5 bases, J shed 2 bases, and the junction held 7 bases outside the gene matches. The CDR3 spans 15 residues. The germline CDR1 and CDR2 sequences are SGHTA and FQGTGA. The assay was immunoSEQ multiplex PCR, and TCRdb's table has in-frame clones only and misses some. The table includes about 58,000 clones, roughly four fifths detected once. Concerning this clone itself: The antigen is undetermined.

The time point denotes: blood 2 weeks post-SBRT. Treatment reported: 15 Gy SBRT to primary tumor, nephrectomy 4 weeks later. Radiation-treated patients gave blood at baseline, week 2 and week 4. Sequencing was performed on blood, taken from a patient whose treatment included radiotherapy and nephrectomy. This receptor was taken from a man aged 60 to 75 with renal cell carcinoma. This chain connects TRBV7-3 to TRBJ2-5; 8 nucleotides line up with TRBD1. Here the CDR3 reads CASSPTGEIQETQYF. The CDR3, as DNA: TGTGCCAGCAGCCCGACAGGGGAGATTCAAGAGACCCAGTACTTC.